Below, 5 T cell receptor beta chains from the same sample are listed, as sequenced in a study of blood T cells in healthy people across ages. Sample-barcoded 5' priming and a J-beta primer mix drove a second PCR of roughly 6 to 12 cycles. TCRdb analysed the 5' RACE reads with MiXCR anew, one entry per CDR3 protein. In the table there are about a million distinct CDR3 sequences, roughly two fifths of which are singletons. The sample comprised blood. The origin of the receptors is a man aged 18 to 30 in good health.

This clonotype was recorded a few times. The chain employs TRBV4-1 and TRBJ1-5; 7 bases map to TRBD1. The CDR3 runs 18 residues. The germline CDR1 and CDR2 sequences are MGHRA and YSYEKL. V lost 2 bases, J lost 2 bases, and 12 bases stayed unmatched. The CDR3 DNA reads as TGCGCCAGCAGCCAATTTGGGCAGGGGGAGGGGGGCAATCAGCCCCAGCATTTT. Its translation: CASSQFGQGEGGNQPQHF.

This clonotype showed up just a few times. The chain has TRBV7-8 and TRBJ1-1; unclear D gene. Trimming stripped 3 bases from V and 6 bases from J, with 8 bases between. In germline, CDR1 is SGHVS, CDR2 FQNEAQ. The CDR3 is 12 amino acids. The CDR3 nucleotides are TGTGCCAGCAGCTTTAGTAGGGCTGAAGCTTTCTTT. Amino acids: CASSFSRAEAFF.

The V gene is TRBV7-2, the J gene TRBJ1-4; D is ambiguous. Germline V gives CDR1 SGHTA, CDR2 FQGNSA. Trimming removed 3 bases from V and 3 bases from J, with 14 bases in between. The length of the CDR3 is 16 residues. CDR3 DNA: TGTGCCAGCAGCTTCACCCCGGAAACGTCTAATGAAAAACTGTTTTTT. It encodes CASSFTPETSNEKLFF.

This clonotype was found a few times. This chain connects TRBV20-1 to TRBJ2-3; D ambiguous. V lost 5 bases and J lost 0, with 12 bases in between. CDR1 is DFQATT and CDR2 is SNEGSKA in the germline V gene (reference sequence). This CDR3 contains 14 residues. The CDR3, as DNA: TGCAGTGCTTTTGCCCCCGGAAGCACAGATACGCAGTATTTT. The encoded protein is CSAFAPGSTDTQYF.

V is TRBV28 and J is TRBJ1-4, with D perhaps matching TRBD1 (5 bases). Germline V gives CDR1 MDHEN, CDR2 SYDVKM. The CDR3 is 15 amino acids. With 6 bases removed from V and 4 bases from J, the gap between germline ends came to 15 bases. The CDR3 DNA reads TGTGCCAGCAGCGAGCCCCGGGGCGATAATGAAAAACTGTTTTTT. Translated, it gives CASSEPRGDNEKLFF.